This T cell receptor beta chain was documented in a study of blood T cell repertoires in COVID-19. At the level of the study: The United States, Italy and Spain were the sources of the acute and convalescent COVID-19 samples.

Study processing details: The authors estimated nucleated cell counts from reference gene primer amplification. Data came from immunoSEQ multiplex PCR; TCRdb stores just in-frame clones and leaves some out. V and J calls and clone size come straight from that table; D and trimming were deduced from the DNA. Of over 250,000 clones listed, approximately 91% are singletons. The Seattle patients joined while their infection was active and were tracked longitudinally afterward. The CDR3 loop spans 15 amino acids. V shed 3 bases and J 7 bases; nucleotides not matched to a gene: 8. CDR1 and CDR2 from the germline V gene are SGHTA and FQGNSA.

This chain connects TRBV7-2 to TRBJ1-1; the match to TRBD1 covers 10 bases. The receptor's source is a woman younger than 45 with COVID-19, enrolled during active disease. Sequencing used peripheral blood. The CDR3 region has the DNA TGTGCCAGCAGCTTCCCGGGACAGGGGACCCGTGAAGCTTTCTTT. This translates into CASSFPGQGTREAFF.